This TCR beta chain was recovered during a study of blood T cell repertoires in COVID-19 (dated by TCRdb to between 2020 and 2021). Background on the whole study: Samples covering the acute and convalescent phases of COVID-19 were provided by collaborators in the United States, Italy and Spain. The prospective study material was composed of cDNA or gDNA derived from T cells, B-cell-depleted T cells, or PBMCs. Deeply sampled blood TCRbeta repertoires from subjects exposed to, actively infected with, or recovered from COVID-19 were included in the dataset. A freely available public database, intended as a resource for researchers studying the immune response to SARS-CoV-2, is where the repertoires were released. The samples were drawn from the first 160 participants of the ongoing ImmuneRACE study and from 1,254 subjects provided by 6 global collaborators. Sample metadata almost always included a de-identified subject ID, COVID-19 status, age in years and sex. Where available, HLA class I and class II types were obtained from metadata supplied by the sample provider rather than from assay-based typing.

The immunoSEQ Assay, a bias-controlled multiplex PCR, was used to amplify TCRbeta CDR3 regions from genomic DNA. The original methods were these. The number of nucleated cells in each sample was estimated by amplification of reference gene primers within the assay. Sequence reads were collapsed and filtered to measure the absolute abundance of every unique TCRbeta CDR3 rearrangement. For each sample, productive Simpson clonality was calculated by taking the square root of Simpson's diversity index across productive rearrangements. TCRdb took this table from immuneACCESS and kept in-frame rearrangements with V and J called. Such tables lack part of the clones; where checked against another copy, unresolved V genes explain under half of the gap, and the rest is unexplained. Clone size and V and J calls were adopted from that table, with D and trimming inferred from the DNA. This sample comprises 140,000 to 150,000 clones, over 70% of them detected only once. The ten biggest clones cover roughly 10% of the sample.

Here is what the overall study found, with its caveats: Clinical and demographic metadata were provided uncurated, with the amount varying by source and participant.

Enrolling through a virtual design, the prospective study's participants ranged in age from about 18 to 89 years and lived across about two dozen United States geographic areas. To assign participants to cohorts, the prospective study relied on clinical history that participants themselves reported in a screening survey and a study questionnaire. Recovered participants in ImmuneRACE Cohort 3 were defined by two consecutive negative NP/OP PCR tests, clearance by a healthcare professional, or resolution of symptoms. In the prospective study, whole blood, serum and a nasopharyngeal or oropharyngeal swab were collected from each participant by mobile phlebotomists. Over an approximately 2-month period, participants in the prospective study had the option of providing additional blood draws and questionnaires. Prospective study blood samples were shipped either frozen or at room temperature before DNA extraction.

V is clipped by 0 bases and J by 6 bases, and the sequence between their germline boundaries is 9 bases long. The CDR1 and CDR2 encoded by the germline V gene are SNHLY and FYNNEI. Taken from cysteine to phenylalanine, the CDR3 has 13 residues. The sequence is cut down to CDR3 DNA, 39 bases in frame from base 1. Regarding this clone: The clone's antigen remains unknown. Within one base of it there is no much larger clone, and no base qualities were kept.

Recombination joined TRBV2 with TRBJ2-7, and possibly TRBD2, on 5 matching bases. Material: PBMCs or T cells enriched from blood (not recorded which). The TCR was taken from a man between 60 and 70 years old who had recovered from COVID-19. The DNA sequence reads TGTGCCAGCAGTGAAGCGGCTAGCCTCGAGCAGTACTTC. Translation gives CASSEAASLEQYF.